The rows below give T cell receptor beta chains drawn from one sample of a study of radiation and T cells in renal cell carcinoma. Repertoires were generated with immunoSEQ multiplex PCR, while TCRdb's copy carries only in-frame clones and drops some. The data contain about 130,000 clones, 70% to 90% of them singletons. The sequencing used blood, collected from a patient whose treatment included radiotherapy and nephrectomy. The receptors here all came from a woman aged 70-85 years with renal cell carcinoma. Each CDR3 is given with its conserved first and last residue. Fields, in order: V gene, J gene, D gene, clone size, CDR3 DNA, CDR3 protein. A D gene is named only where the DNA matches it firmly. Size values are once, few and many counts, or a class for expanded clones, and some rows have none.

TRBV28	TRBJ1-4	.	.	TGTGCCAGCAGTTTGGTCGTTGCGCCCCAGGCGACGAAACTGTTTTTT	CASSLVVAPQATKLFF
TRBV2	TRBJ2-6	TRBD1	once	TGTGCCAGCAGTGCCCAGGGGGCGATTTCTGGGGCCAACGTCCTGACTTTC	CASSAQGAISGANVLTF
TRBV19	TRBJ1-1	.	.	TGTGCCAGTAGTATAGGGCAGGGAAGGACTGAAGCTTTCTTT	CASSIGQGRTEAFF
TRBV7-3	TRBJ2-1	.	.	TGTGCCAGCAGCCTTACTGGCAGGGGAGGATACAATGAGCAGTTCTTC	CASSLTGRGGYNEQFF
TRBV19	TRBJ2-7	TRBD1	.	TGTGCCAGTAAAAGGACAGGTACCTACGAGCAGTACTTC	CASKRTGTYEQYF
TRBV20-1	TRBJ1-2	.	once	TGCAGTGCTAGAGGGTTTGGCTACACCTTC	CSARGFGYTF
TRBV28	TRBJ1-1	TRBD1	.	TGTGCCAGCAGTTCGCCGGGACAGGGGGCGAACACTGAAGCTTTCTTT	CASSSPGQGANTEAFF
TRBV28	TRBJ2-3	.	.	TGTGCCAGCAGTTTGGGAGGCGCGCTTGTACGCACAGATACGCAGTATTTT	CASSLGGALVRTDTQYF
TRBV5-1	TRBJ2-1	TRBD2	.	TGCGCCAGCAGCCCAGTCGGGGGGGCCCAGGTCAATGAGCAGTTCTTC	CASSPVGGAQVNEQFF
TRBV11-3	TRBJ2-1	.	.	TGTGCCAGCAGCTTACTGCATGAGCAGTTCTTC	CASSLLHEQFF
TRBV5-5	TRBJ1-1	.	.	TGTGCCAGCAGCCCCCCCTTGAGGGGGAACACTGAAGCTTTCTTT	CASSPPLRGNTEAFF
TRBV14	TRBJ1-2	.	.	TGTGCCAGCAGCCAAGAAACATCTTATGGCTACACCTTC	CASSQETSYGYTF
TRBV4-2	TRBJ2-2	TRBD2	.	TGTGCCAGCAGCCAAGCCCAGGTCTTGCGGGGGAATACCGGGGAGCTGTTTTTT	CASSQAQVLRGNTGELFF
TRBV5-1	TRBJ2-7	.	.	TGCGCCAGCAGCCTAAGACAGCCTGCCTACGAGCAGTACTTC	CASSLRQPAYEQYF
TRBV27	TRBJ1-5	TRBD1	.	TGTGCCAGCCCAAAACCGGGGACAGGGGTAAGCAATCAGCCCCAGCATTTT	CASPKPGTGVSNQPQHF
TRBV19	TRBJ2-3	TRBD1	.	TGTGCCAGTAGTATACCGGGACAGCAGGATTCAAGGTATTTT	CASSIPGQQDSRYF
TRBV29-1	TRBJ2-1	.	.	TGCAGCGTTGCTAGAACCCACAATGAGCAGTTCTTC	CSVARTHNEQFF
TRBV7-3	TRBJ2-5	TRBD2	.	TGTGCCAGCAGCCCTGGACTAGCAGATCGTGAGACCCAGTACTTC	CASSPGLADRETQYF
TRBV7-9	TRBJ2-1	.	.	TGTGCCAGCAGTTCCAGCTCCTACAATGAGCAGTTCTTC	CASSSSSYNEQFF
TRBV6-1	TRBJ1-5	.	.	TGTGCCACCAGTGGGGCCACCATCCAGCCCCAGCATTTT	CATSGATIQPQHF
TRBV14	TRBJ1-2	.	.	TGTGCCAGCAGCCAAGGTCCTGGCTACACCTTC	CASSQGPGYTF
TRBV6-5	TRBJ2-4	.	.	TGTGCCAGCAGCCAAGGCGGACAGAAAAACATTCAGTACTTC	CASSQGGQKNIQYF
TRBV9	TRBJ2-3	.	.	TGTGCCAGCAGCGTAGGTGCGGGACCTAGCACAGATACGCAGTATTTT	CASSVGAGPSTDTQYF
TRBV25-1	TRBJ1-1	TRBD1	.	TGTGCCAGCAGTGGACAGGGGCGAGGCACTGAAGCTTTCTTT	CASSGQGRGTEAFF
TRBV7-9	TRBJ1-1	TRBD1	once	TGTGCCAGCAGCTTACGGGACAGGGGGGCTGAAGCTTTCTTT	CASSLRDRGAEAFF
TRBV19	TRBJ2-7	TRBD1	.	TGTGCCAGCCGCGCTTCGTCCAGGACAGGGGATCGCGAGCAGTACTTC	CASRASSRTGDREQYF
TRBV30	TRBJ1-6	.	.	TGTGCCTGGAGTGTATTTGGGCGACGGGGTAATTCACCCCTCCACTTT	CAWSVFGRRGNSPLHF
TRBV19	TRBJ2-7	.	.	TGTGCCAGTAGTATGGCAGGGGGCACCGGGACTATAAGCACATTGTACGAGCAGTACTTC	CASSMAGGTGTISTLYEQYF
TRBV19	TRBJ2-3	TRBD1	.	TGTGCCAGTAGCAGACAGGGTATTGACACAGATACGCAGTATTTT	CASSRQGIDTDTQYF
TRBV5-5	TRBJ2-7	.	.	TGTGCCAGCAGCTTAGGTGGGACTTCTAAGCAGTACTTC	CASSLGGTSKQYF
TRBV4-1	TRBJ2-3	.	.	TGCGCCAGCAGCCAAGATGAGGCCACAGATACGCAGTATTTT	CASSQDEATDTQYF
TRBV18	TRBJ2-5	TRBD2	.	TGTGCCAGCTCACCGGGACTACCGGGGGAGACCCAGTACTTC	CASSPGLPGETQYF
TRBV4-2	TRBJ2-1	TRBD2	.	TGTGCCAGCAGCCAACCTAAGGAACTAGCGGGGGACAATGAGCAGTTCTTC	CASSQPKELAGDNEQFF
TRBV27	TRBJ2-2	.	.	TGTGCCAGCAGTCCCGGGACCCACTTCGGGGAGCTGTTTTTT	CASSPGTHFGELFF
TRBV5-1	TRBJ2-3	TRBD1	.	TGCGCCAGCATCGCCCGGGACAGGGAGGCAGATATGCAGTATTTT	CASIARDREADMQYF
TRBV19	TRBJ1-2	.	.	TGTGCCAGTAGACAGGGTAATTATGGCTACACCTTC	CASRQGNYGYTF
TRBV29-1	TRBJ1-2	.	.	TGCAGCGTTCCAGTTAACTATGGCTACACCTTC	CSVPVNYGYTF
TRBV27	TRBJ2-7	TRBD2	.	TGTGCCAGCAGGGCACTAGCGGGCGAGCAGTACTTC	CASRALAGEQYF
TRBV6-1	TRBJ1-6	.	.	TGTGCCAGCAGTGAACCCCGGGAGGGTATAGTTAATTCACCCCTCCACTTT	CASSEPREGIVNSPLHF
TRBV5-1	TRBJ2-2	.	.	TGCGCCAGCAGCTTGTTAGGCGCGAACACCGGGGAGCTGTTTTTT	CASSLLGANTGELFF
TRBV29-1	TRBJ1-2	.	once	TGCAGCGAATCCTATGGCTACACCTTC	CSESYGYTF
TRBV19	TRBJ1-5	.	.	TGTGCCAGTAGTATTGTCGTGGGGCCCCAGCATTTT	CASSIVVGPQHF
TRBV7-9	TRBJ2-5	TRBD1	.	TGTGCCAGCAGCCCAGGGGGTCCCCTGGAGACCCAGTACTTC	CASSPGGPLETQYF
TRBV30	TRBJ1-2	.	.	TGTGCCTGGAGTAAAACATCTTTTAACTATGGCTACACCTTC	CAWSKTSFNYGYTF
TRBV7-2	TRBJ2-5	.	.	TGTGCCAGCAGCTCCCGGACAGATCAAGAGACCCAGTACTTC	CASSSRTDQETQYF
TRBV7-3	TRBJ2-2	.	.	TGTGCCAGCGGGAACACCGGGGAGCTGTTTTTT	CASGNTGELFF
TRBV5-1	TRBJ1-1	.	once	TGCGCCAGCAGCTCCAAAGGGACCGTAAACACTGAAGCTTTCTTT	CASSSKGTVNTEAFF
TRBV6-6	TRBJ1-6	.	.	TGTGCCAGCATTCCGACGGGGGGAAGTTTTTCACCCCTCCACTTT	CASIPTGGSFSPLHF
TRBV27	TRBJ2-6	.	.	TGTGCCAGCAGTTTATCGTTTTTCAGGGCTGGGGCCAACGTCCTGACTTTC	CASSLSFFRAGANVLTF
TRBV4-3	TRBJ1-6	TRBD1	.	TGCGCCAGCAGCCAAGATTCAGGGGGCTTTTCACCCCTCCACTTT	CASSQDSGGFSPLHF
TRBV7-2	TRBJ2-3	.	.	TGTGCCAGCAGCTTAGCGGGGTTGGGGGATACGCAGTATTTT	CASSLAGLGDTQYF
TRBV10-3	TRBJ2-2	TRBD1	few	TGTGCCATCAGCGGGACAGGGGACACCGGGGAGCTGTTTTTT	CAISGTGDTGELFF
TRBV6-5	TRBJ1-4	.	.	TGTGCCAGCAGTTACTCAGGACACGGGAGTGAAAAACTGTTTTTT	CASSYSGHGSEKLFF
TRBV21-1	TRBJ2-5	.	.	TGTGCCAGCAGCAAAAGGGCTAGCGGGGTCAGGGAGACCCAGTACTTC	CASSKRASGVRETQYF
TRBV5-4	TRBJ2-3	TRBD2	.	TGTGCCAGCAGCGTCGGACTAGCCCCGGATACGCAGTATTTT	CASSVGLAPDTQYF
TRBV19	TRBJ1-2	.	.	TGTGCCAGTAGTATAGATAGGACTACAGAAGGCTACACCTTC	CASSIDRTTEGYTF
TRBV11-3	TRBJ2-7	.	.	TGTGCCAGCAGCTTAGAGAGGCTACAGCCCACCTACGAGCAGTACTTC	CASSLERLQPTYEQYF
TRBV4-3	TRBJ2-3	.	few	TGCGCCAGCAGCCAAGGTAGCGAGTTCACTAGCACAGATACGCAGTATTTT	CASSQGSEFTSTDTQYF
TRBV5-1	TRBJ2-2	.	once	TGCGCCAGCAGCTTAGGAACTAGCACCGGGGAGCTGTTTTTT	CASSLGTSTGELFF
TRBV19	TRBJ1-2	TRBD1	.	TGTGCCAGCCAGGACAGGGGCCATGGCTACACCTTC	CASQDRGHGYTF